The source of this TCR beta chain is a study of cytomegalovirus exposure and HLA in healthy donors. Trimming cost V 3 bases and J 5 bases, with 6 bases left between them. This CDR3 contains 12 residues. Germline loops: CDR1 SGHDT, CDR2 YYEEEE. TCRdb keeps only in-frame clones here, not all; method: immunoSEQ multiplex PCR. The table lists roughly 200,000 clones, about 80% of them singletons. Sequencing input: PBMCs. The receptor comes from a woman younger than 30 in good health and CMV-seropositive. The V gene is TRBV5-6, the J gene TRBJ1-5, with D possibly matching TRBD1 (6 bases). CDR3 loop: CASSSGDQPQHF. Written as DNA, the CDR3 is TGTGCCAGCAGCTCAGGGGATCAGCCCCAGCATTTT.